Included here is one T cell receptor (beta chain) sequence, with context. Here immunoSEQ multiplex PCR was the method, and the copy in TCRdb shows in-frame clones only, minus some. The sample includes roughly 100,000 clones, 85% to 95% of them seen just once. The data were obtained in a study of siplizumab effects on memory and regulatory T cells. CDR1 and CDR2 (germline): SGHTA, FQGNSA. This CDR3 has 13 residues. Trimming took off 0 bases at V and 4 bases at J, with 6 bases between the two ends. The genes are TRBV7-2 and TRBJ2-5; D unclear. The sample taken for sequencing was CD4+ T cells sorted from blood. This clonotype was sampled from a human donor in good health. The CDR3 nucleotides read TGTGCCAGCAGCTTAGCACAGATAGAGACCCAGTACTTC. Translated: CASSLAQIETQYF.